This TCR beta chain was documented in a study of blood T cell repertoires in COVID-19. How the authors handled the data: Estimation of nucleated cell counts relied on the amplification of reference gene primers. Only in-frame clones appear in the TCRdb table, and some are missing; sequencing was by immunoSEQ multiplex PCR. That table gives V, J and clone size, and the DNA gave D and trimming. In the table there are 85,000 to 120,000 clones, roughly 90% of which are singletons. Enrolled during active infection, Seattle patients were then followed longitudinally. The sequence came from a woman aged 45-59 years with COVID-19, enrolled during active disease. Sequences were obtained from peripheral blood.

Here the CDR3 DNA reads TGTGCCAGCAGTGACCCCAGGGGTAGTGAAAAACTGTTTTTT. Amino acid sequence: CASSDPRGSEKLFF. V gene TRBV2 combines with J gene TRBJ1-4; D possibly corresponds to TRBD1 (6 bases). V was cut by 3 bases and J by 7 bases, with 12 bases left in between. Germline V gives CDR1 SNHLY, CDR2 FYNNEI. The CDR3 runs to 14 residues.